Listed here are 10 T cell receptor beta chains from one sample, sequenced in a study of glioma-infiltrating T cells. Amplification of TCR alpha and beta CDR3 regions from RNA used iRepertoire nested multiplex PCR. Via MiXCR, TCRdb re-called the multiplex PCR reads, giving one row per CDR3 protein. Of about 140,000 distinct CDR3 sequences listed, around 40% are singletons. Sequencing input: glioma tissue, nonneoplastic brain tissue, or PBMCs (not recorded which). Receptors were obtained from a human donor with low-grade glioma or glioblastoma, undergoing nonglioma brain surgery, or in good health (not recorded which).

The sample holds a few counts of this clonotype. The chain joins TRBV2 to TRBJ2-1; D remains ambiguous. The CDR3 has 13 residues. Trimming removed 2 bases at V and 9 bases at J, with 11 bases between. From germline, CDR1 is SNHLY and CDR2 FYNNEI. Written as DNA, the CDR3 is TGTGCCAGCAGTGAACTGGGAATCGGTGAGCAGTTCTTC. Translation: CASSELGIGEQFF.

V and J are TRBV29-1 and TRBJ2-3; 10 bases match TRBD2. V gave up 7 bases and J gave up 2 bases; unmatched junction bases: 9. Germline loops: CDR1 SQVTM, CDR2 ANQGSEA. The CDR3 length is 15 residues. The CDR3 DNA is TGCAGCGCCACTTCTAGCGGGGGCGCCACAGATACGCAGTATTTT. It yields the protein CSATSSGGATDTQYF.

The CDR3 DNA is TGTGCCAGCAGCGTAGGACTCCACACCGGGGAGCTGTTTTTT. This codes for CASSVGLHTGELFF. The chain is built from TRBV9 and TRBJ2-2; D is uncertain. This CDR3 comprises 14 residues. Trimming pared 0 bases from V and 3 bases from J, leaving 6 bases between. From germline, CDR1 is SGDLS and CDR2 YYNGEE.

The chain recombines TRBV6-2 or TRBV6-3 with TRBJ2-1; the match to TRBD2 covers 8 bases. Looked up from germline, CDR1 is MNHEY and CDR2 is SVGEGT. Trimming cost V 8 bases and J 6 bases; bases outside gene matches: 12. This CDR3 is 15 amino acids long. CDR3 protein: CASWEFREGTNEQFF. In DNA, the CDR3 is TGTGCCAGCTGGGAGTTTCGGGAGGGAACCAATGAGCAGTTCTTC.

This clonotype has a single count. The chain links TRBV4-1 to TRBJ2-1; 9 bases line up with TRBD2. The germline CDR1 and CDR2 sequences are MGHRA and YSYEKL. This CDR3 has 17 residues. Trimming took 1 base from V and 0 from J; bases not matched to a gene: 4. The CDR3 is CASSQGVSGSSYNEQFF. For the CDR3, the DNA is TGCGCCAGCAGCCAAGGGGTTAGCGGGAGCTCCTACAATGAGCAGTTCTTC.

This clonotype has a handful of counts. The chain combines TRBV2 with TRBJ2-1; D is unresolved. Germline V gene data show CDR1 as SNHLY and CDR2 as FYNNEI. This CDR3 comprises 13 residues. The V and J ends lost 4 bases and 4 bases respectively, with 8 bases between them. The CDR3 region is CASSGLRYNEQFF. The CDR3 DNA reads as TGTGCCAGCAGTGGACTTCGTTACAATGAGCAGTTCTTC.

The chain is built from TRBV25-1 and TRBJ2-7; D possibly uses TRBD1 or TRBD2 (6 bases each). Per the germline V gene, CDR1 is MGHDK and CDR2 is SYGVNS. Trimming took 6 bases from V and 11 from J, leaving 14 bases between them. This CDR3 has 11 amino acids. The DNA for the CDR3 is TGTGCCAGCAGAGCACACGGGGGCGAGTACTTC. Translating it yields CASRAHGGEYF.

This clonotype showed up just a few times. V and J are TRBV6-5 and TRBJ2-7; D tentatively reads TRBD1 or TRBD2 (5 bases each). Germline V gives CDR1 MNHEY, CDR2 SVGAGI. This CDR3 region has 14 residues. V was trimmed by 2 bases and J by 4 bases, leaving 12 bases between them. CDR3 DNA sequence: TGTGCCAGCAGTTACGGGGGACGAGGGTACGAGCAGTACTTC. Translation: CASSYGGRGYEQYF.

This clonotype was detected a few times. This sequence joins TRBV20-1 and TRBJ2-1; TRBD2 agrees at 10 bases. This CDR3 contains 16 residues. Germline loops: CDR1 DFQATT, CDR2 SNEGSKA (reference sequence). The junction had 4 bases not matched to a gene; V was cut back by 0 bases and J by 2 bases. The CDR3 loop is CSARDGLAETYNEQFF. The CDR3, as DNA: TGCAGTGCTAGAGACGGACTAGCGGAGACCTACAATGAGCAGTTCTTC.

The V call is TRBV5-1, the J call TRBJ2-2; D is undetermined. CDR1 is SGHRS and CDR2 is YFSETQ in the germline V gene. This CDR3 comprises 16 residues. Between the trimmed V and J ends, which lost 0 bases and 0 bases, there was a span of 9 bases. In DNA, the CDR3 is TGCGCCAGCAGCTTGGGTGTAAACCCGAACACCGGGGAGCTGTTTTTT. Translation: CASSLGVNPNTGELFF.